The 22 T cell receptor beta chains presented below share a single source sample, sequenced in a study of T cell responses to AZD1222 COVID-19 vaccine. TCRdb's copy holds only in-frame clones and misses some; the assay was immunoSEQ multiplex PCR. The repertoire holds 120,000 or so clones, with 88% as singletons. Sequenced material: peripheral blood, taken on day 0 of MenACWY control vaccination. The receptors originated from an adult in good health.

The genes are TRBV20-1 and TRBJ1-2, with TRBD1 as a possible D gene (5 bases). Deletions cut 3 bases from V and 8 bases from J, with 13 bases between. CDR3 length equals 12 residues. Per the germline V gene, CDR1 is DFQATT and CDR2 is SNEGSKA (reference sequence). The CDR3 is CSASWDGSGYTF. In DNA form, the CDR3 reads TGCAGTGCTAGTTGGGACGGGAGCGGCTACACCTTC.

This chain joins TRBV18 and TRBJ2-7; perhaps TRBD2 as D (6 bases). V lost 3 bases to trimming and J lost 5 bases, with 11 bases between them. The CDR3 has 13 residues. The germline V gene encodes CDR1 KGHSH and CDR2 LQKENI. The CDR3 is CASSPLGGDEQYF. In DNA, the CDR3 is TGTGCCAGCTCACCCCTAGGAGGGGACGAGCAGTACTTC.

The V gene is TRBV14, the J gene TRBJ2-7; tentatively, D is TRBD1 (5 bases). Per germline, CDR1 SGHDN and CDR2 FVKESK. The CDR3 is 13 amino acids. V shed 3 bases and J shed 2 bases, with 8 bases lying between them. The CDR3 reads CASSHQGTYEQYF. CDR3 DNA: TGTGCCAGCAGCCACCAGGGTACCTACGAGCAGTACTTC.

V is TRBV5-4 and J is TRBJ1-3; D remains unclear. V dropped 5 bases and J dropped 1 base, with 7 bases sitting between them. The CDR3 has 13 residues. The germline gives CDR1 SGHNT, CDR2 YYREEE (reference sequence). CDR3 sequence: CASRQGSGNTIYF. The DNA for the CDR3 is TGTGCCAGCAGGCAAGGTTCTGGAAACACCATATATTTT.

V is TRBV6-5 and J is TRBJ1-1; D is unclear. Between the trimmed V and J ends, which lost 5 bases and 5 bases, there was a span of 15 bases. Looked up from germline, CDR1 is MNHEY and CDR2 is SVGAGI. The CDR3 consists of 14 residues. The CDR3 DNA reads as TGTGCCAGCAGTCCAACACGACGAAGTACTGAAGCTTTCTTT. It codes for CASSPTRRSTEAFF.

The V call is TRBV19, the J call TRBJ2-7, with D perhaps given as TRBD1 or TRBD2 (5 bases each). The CDR3 extends over 14 amino acids. CDR1 is LNHDA, CDR2 SQIVND, per germline (reference sequence). V gave up 7 bases and J gave up 7 bases, with 20 bases separating them. The CDR3 spells CASTPTGTWNEQYF. CDR3 coding DNA: TGTGCCAGTACCCCAACCGGGACCTGGAATGAGCAGTACTTC. The full variable domain, completed using reference TRBV19 and TRBJ2-7, is DGGITQSPKYLFRKEGQNVTLSCEQNLNHDAMYWYRQDPGQGLRLIYYSQIVNDFQKGDIAEGYSVSREKKESFPLTVTSAQKNPTAFYLCASTPTGTWNEQYFGPGTRLTVT.

This chain connects TRBV28 to TRBJ1-4, with 7 bases matching TRBD1. The CDR3 runs 13 residues. Germline values: CDR1 MDHEN, CDR2 SYDVKM. V lost 4 bases and J lost 10; bases outside the gene matches: 6. CDR3 sequence (DNA): TGTGCCAGCAGTTCGGGGACAGTCTTAAAACTGTTTTTT. Encoded protein: CASSSGTVLKLFF.

This clone is categorized as medium-sized. V and J are TRBV6-1 and TRBJ1-2; a weak D match, TRBD1 (5 bases). Germline V gives CDR1 MNHNS, CDR2 SASEGT. The CDR3 has 14 residues. The V and J ends lost 3 bases and 1 base respectively, with 9 bases between them. The CDR3 loop reads CASSEGDRNYGYTF. CDR3 coding DNA: TGTGCCAGCAGTGAGGGGGACCGTAACTATGGCTACACCTTC.

The chain links TRBV5-1 to TRBJ1-1; 8 bases match TRBD1. Per germline, CDR1 SGHRS and CDR2 YFSETQ. The V gene end was trimmed by 4 bases and the J gene end by 0 bases; junction bases not matched to a gene: 8. There are 16 residues in the CDR3. Here the CDR3 DNA reads TGCGCCAGCAGCCAGTGGACAGGGAGGGTGAACACTGAAGCTTTCTTT. Translating it yields CASSQWTGRVNTEAFF.

V and J are TRBV7-9 and TRBJ2-5; 12 bases map to TRBD1. Germline V gives CDR1 SEHNR, CDR2 FQNEAQ (reference sequence). CDR3 size: 18 residues. V shed 2 bases, J shed 5 bases, and the junction held 12 bases outside the gene matches. CDR3 sequence reads: CASSLKGPGQGAWETQYF. The CDR3 DNA follows: TGTGCCAGCAGCTTAAAGGGGCCGGGACAGGGGGCTTGGGAGACCCAGTACTTC.

The J gene is TRBJ1-6, the V gene TRBV14; tentative D call: TRBD1 (5 bases). The V gene lost 4 bases and the J gene lost 7 bases, with 8 bases spanning the gap. Germline V gene sequence: CDR1 SGHDN, CDR2 FVKESK. CDR3 length equals 13 residues. This chain's CDR3 is CASSLKGNSPLHF. The DNA of the CDR3 is TGTGCCAGCAGCCTCAAGGGGAATTCACCCCTCCACTTT.

The genes are TRBV28 and TRBJ2-7, with D perhaps matching TRBD1 or TRBD2 (6 bases each). Trimming left V 4 bases short and J 2 bases short, with 15 bases between. CDR3 length: 15 amino acids. Germline loops: CDR1 MDHEN, CDR2 SYDVKM. The CDR3 sequence is CASSSRTGTAYEQYF. The CDR3 bases are TGTGCCAGCAGTTCCCGAACAGGGACTGCCTACGAGCAGTACTTC.

As for this clone: Germline is not matched at one junction end, which may reflect a read error. V and J are TRBV7-7 and TRBJ2-5, with TRBD2 matching over 11 bases. Germline CDR1 reads SSHAT; CDR2 reads FNYEAQ (reference sequence). CDR3 size: 15 residues. The CDR3 region is CASSLLLAGAETQYF. The DNA for the CDR3 is TGTGCTAGCAGCTTGCTACTAGCGGGAGCAGAGACCCAGTACTTC.

CDR3 in amino acids: CASSTSGSYTYEQYF. CDR3 DNA: TGTGCCAGCAGCACTAGCGGGAGTTACACCTACGAGCAGTACTTC. The gene calls are TRBV3-1 (or the pseudogene TRBV3-2) and TRBJ2-7; 11 nucleotides line up with TRBD2. V trimming: 5 bases; J trimming: 2 bases; junction bases outside the gene matches: 5. The CDR3 loop spans 15 amino acids. Germline V gene sequence: CDR1 LGHDT, CDR2 YNNKEL (reference sequence).

V and J are TRBV2 and TRBJ2-5; 13 nucleotides line up with TRBD2. Germline CDR1 is SNHLY and CDR2 is FYNNEI. V trimming: 8 bases; J trimming: 3 bases; junction bases outside the gene matches: 3. CDR3 length: 14 residues. CDR3 nucleotide sequence: TGTGCCAGCGGGGGGACTAGCGGGAAAGAGACCCAGTACTTC. As protein: CASGGTSGKETQYF.

This chain joins TRBV2 and TRBJ2-7, with 10 bases matching TRBD2. Trimming cost V 8 bases and J 0 bases; bases outside gene matches: 4. From germline, CDR1 is SNHLY and CDR2 FYNNEI. This CDR3 is built from 14 residues. The CDR3 sequence: CASLGTSASYEQYF. Here the CDR3 DNA reads TGTGCCAGCCTCGGGACTAGCGCCTCCTACGAGCAGTACTTC.

The chain has TRBV27 and TRBJ2-2; TRBD2 matches 9 bases. Germline trimming cut 7 bases from V and 3 bases from J; bases unmatched to any gene: 12. The CDR3 contains 17 residues. CDR1 is MNHEY, CDR2 SMNVEV, per germline (reference sequence). The CDR3 loop is CASTPAVAGVDTGELFF. The CDR3 region has the DNA TGTGCCAGCACCCCCGCTGTAGCGGGAGTCGACACCGGGGAGCTGTTTTTT.

The rearrangement uses TRBV18 and TRBJ1-2; 7 nucleotides line up with TRBD1. The CDR3 length is 14 residues. Germline CDR1 reads KGHSH; CDR2 reads LQKENI. Germline trimming cut 6 bases from V and 5 bases from J; bases unmatched to any gene: 9. The CDR3 here is CASSPTGFEYGYTF. The CDR3 DNA is TGTGCCAGCTCCCCGACAGGGTTCGAATATGGCTACACCTTC.

The chain has TRBV9 and TRBJ2-7; D not certain. Trimming left V 3 bases short and J 3 bases short, with 16 bases between. The CDR3 runs to 15 residues. Germline lookup yields CDR1 SGDLS and CDR2 YYNGEE. The CDR3 DNA reads as TGTGCCAGCAGCGCCCGTTTAGGGCAGATCTACGAGCAGTACTTC. This codes for CASSARLGQIYEQYF.

The rearrangement links TRBV2 to TRBJ2-7; D ambiguous. The germline V gene encodes CDR1 SNHLY and CDR2 FYNNEI. With 10 bases removed from V and 1 base from J, the gap between germline ends came to 5 bases. The CDR3 has 10 amino acids. The CDR3 is CATASYEQYF. The CDR3 DNA follows: TGTGCCACCGCGTCCTACGAGCAGTACTTC. Based on the CDR3 plus reference TRBV2 and TRBJ2-7, the full variable domain is EPEVTQTPSHQVTQMGQEVILRCVPISNHLYFYWYRQILGQKVEFLVSFYNNEISEKSEIFDDQFSVERPDGSNFTLKIRSTKLEDSAMYFCATASYEQYFGPGTRLTVT.

The V and J genes are TRBV5-1 and TRBJ2-4; D remains unclear. CDR1 SGHRS and CDR2 YFSETQ come from the germline V gene. Trimming cost V 2 bases and J 2 bases, with 14 bases left between them. The CDR3 totals 16 residues. CDR3 DNA: TGCGCCAGCAGCTTAGAAGGTTCGTTCTCCAAAAACATTCAGTACTTC. Translated: CASSLEGSFSKNIQYF.

This chain links TRBV28 with TRBJ2-7; 7 nucleotides agree with TRBD1. The germline V gene has CDR1 MDHEN and CDR2 SYDVKM. With V trimmed by 7 bases and J by 2 bases, 8 bases remained unmatched. The CDR3 has 14 amino acids. CDR3 in DNA: TGTGCCAGCACTAAATCCGGGACAGCCTACGAGCAGTACTTC. This gives the protein CASTKSGTAYEQYF.